Below, 22 T cell receptor beta chains from the same sample are listed, as sequenced in a study of response to subunit inactivated influenza vaccine. TCRdb processed the RT-PCR reads anew with MiXCR; each CDR3 protein has one entry. The data show more than 200,000 distinct CDR3 sequences, 9% to 15% seen once. Specimen: non-naive T cells sorted from PBMCs, collected less than 15 days before vaccination. The receptors shown here come from a man aged 50-60 years who received an inactivated influenza vaccine.

V gene TRBV12-3 or TRBV12-4 combines with J gene TRBJ2-4; D perhaps matches TRBD2 (6 bases). Trimming took 5 bases from V and 2 from J, leaving 7 bases between them. The length of the CDR3 is 13 residues. The CDR3 region has the DNA TGTGCCAGCAGTAGCGGGTCCAAAAACATTCAGTACTTC. Translated: CASSSGSKNIQYF.

In this sample, this clonotype turned up many times. V usage is TRBV6-1 and J usage is TRBJ2-7, with D possibly matching TRBD1 (6 bases). The V gene's germline CDR1 is MNHNS and CDR2 SASEGT. Trimming cost V 8 bases and J 2 bases, with 16 bases left between them. The CDR3 has 14 amino acids. CDR3 DNA sequence: TGTGCCAGCGCAGTTTTCAGGGGACCCTACGAGCAGTACTTC. This codes for CASAVFRGPYEQYF.

DNA for the CDR3: TGTGCCACCAGTGATTTTGAGAGGGGTGAGCAGTTCTTC. Translating gives CATSDFERGEQFF. The chain couples TRBV24-1 to TRBJ2-1; D might be TRBD1 or TRBD2, each matching 5 bases. The CDR3 covers 13 residues. V shed 1 base and J shed 9 bases, with 9 bases lying between them. The germline V gene encodes CDR1 KGHDR and CDR2 SFDVKD.

The chain is built from TRBV20-1 and TRBJ1-3; D possibly corresponds to TRBD1 (6 bases). Trimming removed 6 bases at V and 0 bases at J, with 15 bases between. CDR3 size: 15 residues. Germline V gene sequence: CDR1 DFQATT, CDR2 SNEGSKA (reference sequence). The CDR3 DNA sequence: TGCAGTGCAGATAACAGGGAGAGCTCTGGAAACACCATATATTTT. The encoded protein is CSADNRESSGNTIYF.

In its sample, this clonotype was seen many times. J is TRBJ2-5 and V is TRBV7-8, with D perhaps being TRBD1 or TRBD2 (5 bases each). The V gene lost 5 bases and the J gene lost 5 bases, with 18 bases spanning the gap. Germline CDR1 and CDR2: SGHVS and FQNEAQ. The CDR3 contains 15 residues. CDR3 sequence (DNA): TGTGCCAGCAGCGGATGGGACCGGCGGTGGGAGACCCAGTACTTC. Encoded protein: CASSGWDRRWETQYF.

This clonotype was detected only a few times. The chain is built from TRBV28 and TRBJ2-7; 7 bases are shared with TRBD2. The CDR3 length is 18 residues. The V gene end was trimmed by 2 bases and the J gene end by 3 bases; junction bases not matched to a gene: 16. In germline, CDR1 is MDHEN, CDR2 SYDVKM. CDR3 bases: TGTGCCAGCAGTTTAGTCACAAGGACTAGGGCCCTCGGCTACGAGCAGTACTTC. Translated, it gives CASSLVTRTRALGYEQYF.

This clonotype turned up a few times. This sequence joins TRBV27 and TRBJ2-1, with TRBD2 identical over 14 bases. V lost 3 bases, J lost 4 bases, and 8 bases stayed unmatched. The CDR3 is made up of 18 amino acids. Germline V lookup: CDR1 MNHEY, CDR2 SMNVEV (reference sequence). The CDR3 loop is CASSFQTSGGAGYNEQFF. The CDR3 nucleotides read TGTGCCAGCAGTTTTCAGACTAGCGGGGGGGCGGGATACAATGAGCAGTTCTTC.

A few counts support this clonotype. This rearrangement joins TRBV7-2 to TRBJ2-5; TRBD1 matches at 7 bases. The CDR3 covers 13 residues. Germline lookup yields CDR1 SGHTA and CDR2 FQGNSA. The V and J ends lost 5 bases and 5 bases, in that order; junction bases with no gene match: 5. CDR3 in DNA: TGTGCCAGCAGCGGGCACAGGGGTGAGACCCAGTACTTC. It specifies CASSGHRGETQYF.

This clonotype was recorded a few times. In DNA, the CDR3 is TGTGCCAGCAGCCAAGAATTACTAGCGGGGGTGCCAGATACGCAGTATTTT. Its translation is CASSQELLAGVPDTQYF. The V gene is TRBV4-2, the J gene TRBJ2-3, with 11 bases aligning to TRBD2. The CDR3 sequence is 17 residues long. With 0 bases clipped from V and 4 bases from J, the junction kept 6 bases outside the gene matches. Germline V gene sequence: CDR1 LGHNA, CDR2 YNFKEQ.

V usage is TRBV12-3 or TRBV12-4 and J usage is TRBJ2-7, with 9 bases fitting TRBD1. Losses at the gene ends were 6 bases for V and 6 bases for J; bases not matched to a gene: 6. The CDR3 spans 13 residues. In DNA form, the CDR3 reads TGTGCCAGCAGCCAGGGACAGGGCTCCGAGCAGTACTTC. Translating gives CASSQGQGSEQYF.

The sample holds one count of this clonotype. The CDR3 region is CASSPGQGLSYEQYF. CDR3 in DNA: TGTGCCAGTAGCCCGGGACAGGGGCTTTCCTACGAGCAGTACTTC. The chain links TRBV19 to TRBJ2-7; 10 bases fit TRBD1. Trimming cost V 6 bases and J 1 base; bases outside gene matches: 6. This CDR3 is built from 15 residues. The germline gives CDR1 LNHDA, CDR2 SQIVND (reference sequence).

The rearrangement uses TRBV6-2 or TRBV6-3 and TRBJ2-4, with D possibly TRBD1 on 5 matching bases. The CDR3 runs 15 residues. Germline loops: CDR1 MNHEY, CDR2 SVGEGT. V lost 0 bases and J 10 bases, leaving 16 bases between the germline ends. CDR3 region: CASSYSRGRSGIQYF. CDR3 in DNA: TGTGCCAGCAGTTACTCGCGAGGACGGTCAGGGATTCAGTACTTC.

DNA of the CDR3: TGCAGTGCGGCAGGGGGCCACTCTTACGAGCAGTACTTC. Protein: CSAAGGHSYEQYF. This sequence joins TRBV20-1 and TRBJ2-7; the match to TRBD1 covers 8 bases. Germline trimming cut 6 bases from V and 4 bases from J; bases unmatched to any gene: 8. Germline CDR1 is DFQATT and CDR2 is SNEGSKA (reference sequence). The CDR3 has 13 residues.

The rearrangement uses TRBV13 and TRBJ2-3, with TRBD1 matching over 7 bases. From germline, CDR1 is PRHDT and CDR2 FYEKMQ (reference sequence). Unmatched junction bases numbered 21, after V lost 8 bases and J lost 4 bases. The CDR3 length is 18 residues. CDR3 bases: TGTGCCAGCTGCCGGCCTCGACAGGGATTCCGCGTTGCAGATACGCAGTATTTT. Its protein is CASCRPRQGFRVADTQYF.

This clonotype appeared a few times. This chain links TRBV6-1 with TRBJ2-1; 7 bases line up with TRBD1. V lost 6 bases, J lost 7 bases, and 6 bases stayed unmatched. The CDR3 has 13 amino acids. The germline V gene has CDR1 MNHNS and CDR2 SASEGT. The CDR3 bases are TGTGCCAGCAGCCACAGGGGAACGAATGAGCAGTTCTTC. Encoded protein: CASSHRGTNEQFF.

This clonotype was observed a few times. The V gene is TRBV4-2, the J gene TRBJ2-1, with TRBD2 identical over 10 bases. Trimming at V came to 1 base and at J to 4 bases, leaving 1 base not matched to a gene. The V gene's germline CDR1 is LGHNA and CDR2 YNFKEQ. The CDR3 runs to 15 residues. The CDR3 loop is CASSQGTSGYNEQFF. The CDR3 coding sequence is TGTGCCAGCAGCCAAGGGACTAGCGGTTACAATGAGCAGTTCTTC.

This clonotype has more than one count but fewer than ten. V usage is TRBV5-1 and J usage is TRBJ2-3; the D gene is possibly TRBD1 (5 bases). V dropped 0 bases and J dropped 3 bases, with 5 bases sitting between them. Germline lookup yields CDR1 SGHRS and CDR2 YFSETQ. CDR3 length equals 13 residues. Here the CDR3 reads CASSLGTTDTQYF. CDR3 coding DNA: TGCGCCAGCAGCTTGGGGACAACAGATACGCAGTATTTT.

V gene TRBV24-1 combines with J gene TRBJ2-1; D tentatively fits TRBD1 or TRBD2 (5 bases each). V gave up 5 bases and J gave up 0 bases, with 13 bases separating them. The CDR3 runs 16 residues. Germline V gene sequence: CDR1 KGHDR, CDR2 SFDVKD. The CDR3 sequence: CATSGMRGSSYNEQFF. The CDR3 DNA reads as TGTGCCACCAGTGGTATGAGGGGTAGCTCCTACAATGAGCAGTTCTTC.

This clonotype was counted many times. This chain links TRBV20-1 with TRBJ1-1; weak D call: TRBD1 (5 bases). Germline CDR1 DFQATT, CDR2 SNEGSKA (reference sequence). V dropped 2 bases and J dropped 2 bases, with 9 bases sitting between them. The CDR3 is 13 amino acids. CDR3 nucleotide sequence: TGCAGTGCTAGACAGGGCCTTAACACTGAAGCTTTCTTT. It translates to CSARQGLNTEAFF.

The table lists this clonotype with a few counts. This rearrangement joins TRBV7-9 to TRBJ2-3; possibly TRBD1 for D (5 bases). Germline V gene data show CDR1 as SEHNR and CDR2 as FQNEAQ (reference sequence). The CDR3 contains 13 residues. Trimming stripped 4 bases from V and 3 bases from J, with 8 bases between. Here the CDR3 reads CASSYQGTDTQYF. Written as DNA, the CDR3 is TGTGCCAGCAGCTATCAGGGTACAGATACGCAGTATTTT.

This clonotype was detected many times. The CDR3 DNA follows: TGTGCCAGCCAGGACGGTGGGGCCAACTATGGCTACACCTTC. As protein: CASQDGGANYGYTF. The V call is TRBV7-2, the J call TRBJ1-2; a weak D match, TRBD1 (5 bases). Germline values: CDR1 SGHTA, CDR2 FQGNSA. Trimming left V 8 bases short and J 2 bases short, with 15 bases between. This CDR3 is 14 amino acids long.

J is TRBJ2-3 and V is TRBV20-1; 13 bases fit TRBD2. The germline gives CDR1 DFQATT, CDR2 SNEGSKA (reference sequence). The J segment lost 2 bases and the V segment lost 1 base, leaving 3 bases of the junction unmatched. The CDR3 sequence is 16 residues long. The CDR3 sequence: CSARVGLAGHTDTQYF. DNA of the CDR3: TGCAGTGCTAGAGTGGGACTAGCGGGACACACAGATACGCAGTATTTT.